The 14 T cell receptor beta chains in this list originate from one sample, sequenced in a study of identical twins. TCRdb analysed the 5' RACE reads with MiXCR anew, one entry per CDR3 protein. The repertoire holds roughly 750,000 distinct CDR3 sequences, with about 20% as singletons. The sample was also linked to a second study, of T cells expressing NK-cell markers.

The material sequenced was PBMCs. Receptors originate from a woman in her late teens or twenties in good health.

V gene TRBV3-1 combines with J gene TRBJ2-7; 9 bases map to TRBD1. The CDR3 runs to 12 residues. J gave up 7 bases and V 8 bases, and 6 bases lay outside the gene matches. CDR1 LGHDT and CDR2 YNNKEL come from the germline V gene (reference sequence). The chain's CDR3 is CASLQGAREQYF. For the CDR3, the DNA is TGTGCCAGCCTACAGGGGGCGCGGGAGCAGTACTTC.

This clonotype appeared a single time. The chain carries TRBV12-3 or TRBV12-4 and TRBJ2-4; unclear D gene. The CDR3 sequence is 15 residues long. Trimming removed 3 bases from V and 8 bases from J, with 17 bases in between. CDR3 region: CASSFSSLGSYIQYF. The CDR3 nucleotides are TGTGCCAGCAGTTTTAGTTCATTGGGCTCTTACATTCAGTACTTC.

This CDR3 is CASSYGGTDSTDTQYF. CDR3 sequence (DNA): TGTGCCAGCAGTTACGGCGGGACGGATTCGACAGATACGCAGTATTTT. V usage is TRBV6-2 or TRBV6-3 and J usage is TRBJ2-3, with a possible D match to TRBD2 (6 bases). CDR1 is MNHEY, CDR2 SVGEGT, per germline. V lost 2 bases and J lost 3, with 15 bases in between. The CDR3 totals 16 residues.

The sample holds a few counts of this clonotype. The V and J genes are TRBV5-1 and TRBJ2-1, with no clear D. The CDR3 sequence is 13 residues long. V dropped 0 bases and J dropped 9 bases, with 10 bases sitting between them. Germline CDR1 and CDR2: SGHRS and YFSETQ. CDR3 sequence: CASSLAAEGEQFF. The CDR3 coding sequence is TGCGCCAGCAGCTTGGCTGCCGAAGGTGAGCAGTTCTTC. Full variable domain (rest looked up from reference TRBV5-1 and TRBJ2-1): KAGVTQTPRYLIKTRGQQVTLSCSPISGHRSVSWYQQTPGQGLQFLFEYFSETQRNKGNFPGRFSGRQFSNSRSEMNVSTLELGDSALYLCASSLAAEGEQFFGPGTRLTVL.

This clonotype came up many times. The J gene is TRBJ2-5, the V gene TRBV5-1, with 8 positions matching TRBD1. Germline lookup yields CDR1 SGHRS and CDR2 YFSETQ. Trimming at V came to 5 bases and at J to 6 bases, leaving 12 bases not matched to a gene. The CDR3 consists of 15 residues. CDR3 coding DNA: TGCGCCAGCAGACACCAGGGGGCGCTGGATAAGACCCAGTACTTC. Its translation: CASRHQGALDKTQYF.

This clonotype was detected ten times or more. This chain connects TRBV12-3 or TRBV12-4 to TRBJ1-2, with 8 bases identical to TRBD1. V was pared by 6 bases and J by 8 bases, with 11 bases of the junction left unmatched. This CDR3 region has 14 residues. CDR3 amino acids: CASRLGQGARGYTF. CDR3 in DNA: TGTGCCAGCAGACTGGGGCAGGGGGCGAGAGGCTACACCTTC.

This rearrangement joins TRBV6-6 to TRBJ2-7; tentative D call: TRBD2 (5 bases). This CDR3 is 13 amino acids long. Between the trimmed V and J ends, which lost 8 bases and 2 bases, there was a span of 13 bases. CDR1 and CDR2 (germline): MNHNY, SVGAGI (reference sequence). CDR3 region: CASVLGDTYEQYF. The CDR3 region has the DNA TGTGCCAGCGTCTTGGGAGATACCTACGAGCAGTACTTC.

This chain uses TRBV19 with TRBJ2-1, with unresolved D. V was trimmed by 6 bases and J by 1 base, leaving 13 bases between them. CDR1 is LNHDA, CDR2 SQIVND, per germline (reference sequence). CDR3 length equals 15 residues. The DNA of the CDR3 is TGTGCCAGTAGCCGTAATCCAAGTTCCTACAATGAGCAGTTCTTC. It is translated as CASSRNPSSYNEQFF. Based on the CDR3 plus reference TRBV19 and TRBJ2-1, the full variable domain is DGGITQSPKYLFRKEGQNVTLSCEQNLNHDAMYWYRQDPGQGLRLIYYSQIVNDFQKGDIAEGYSVSREKKESFPLTVTSAQKNPTAFYLCASSRNPSSYNEQFFGPGTRLTVL.

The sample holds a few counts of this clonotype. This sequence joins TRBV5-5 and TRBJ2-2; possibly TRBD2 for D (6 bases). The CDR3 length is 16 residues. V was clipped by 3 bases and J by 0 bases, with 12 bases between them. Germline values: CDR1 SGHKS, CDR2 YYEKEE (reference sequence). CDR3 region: CASSSHSGSNTGELFF. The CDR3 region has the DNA TGTGCCAGCAGCTCCCATAGCGGATCGAACACCGGGGAGCTGTTTTTT.

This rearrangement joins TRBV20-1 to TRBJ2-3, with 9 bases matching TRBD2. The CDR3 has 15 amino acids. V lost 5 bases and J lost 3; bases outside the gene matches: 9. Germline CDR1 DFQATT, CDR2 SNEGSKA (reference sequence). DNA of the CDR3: TGCAGTGCTGGGCTTATTAGCGGGAGAACAGATACGCAGTATTTT. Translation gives CSAGLISGRTDTQYF.

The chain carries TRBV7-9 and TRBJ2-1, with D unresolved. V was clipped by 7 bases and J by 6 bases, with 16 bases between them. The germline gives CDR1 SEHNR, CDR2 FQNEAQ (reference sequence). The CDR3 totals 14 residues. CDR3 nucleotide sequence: TGTGCCAGCATGGCCCGGACCCCTGGCAATGAGCAGTTCTTC. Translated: CASMARTPGNEQFF. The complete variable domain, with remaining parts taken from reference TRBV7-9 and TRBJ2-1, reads DTGVSQNPRHKITKRGQNVTFRCDPISEHNRLYWYRQTLGQGPEFLTYFQNEAQLEKSRLLSDRFSAERPKGSFSTLEIQRTEQGDSAMYLCASMARTPGNEQFFGPGTRLTVL.

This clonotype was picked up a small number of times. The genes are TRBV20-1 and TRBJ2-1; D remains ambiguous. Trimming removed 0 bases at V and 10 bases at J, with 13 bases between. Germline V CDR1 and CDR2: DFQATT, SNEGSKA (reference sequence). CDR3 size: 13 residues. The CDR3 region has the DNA TGCAGTGCTAGAGATGGGGTCGTCCGGGAGCAGTTCTTC. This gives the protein CSARDGVVREQFF.

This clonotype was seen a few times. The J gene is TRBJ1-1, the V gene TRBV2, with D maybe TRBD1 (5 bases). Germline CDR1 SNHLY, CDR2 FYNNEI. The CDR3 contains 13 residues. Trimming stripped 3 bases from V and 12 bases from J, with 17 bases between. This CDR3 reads CASSEGDRTVTFF. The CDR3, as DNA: TGTGCCAGCAGTGAGGGTGACAGAACAGTAACTTTCTTT. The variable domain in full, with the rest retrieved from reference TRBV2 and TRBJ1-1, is EPEVTQTPSHQVTQMGQEVILRCVPISNHLYFYWYRQILGQKVEFLVSFYNNEISEKSEIFDDQFSVERPDGSNFTLKIRSTKLEDSAMYFCASSEGDRTVTFFGQGTRLTVV.

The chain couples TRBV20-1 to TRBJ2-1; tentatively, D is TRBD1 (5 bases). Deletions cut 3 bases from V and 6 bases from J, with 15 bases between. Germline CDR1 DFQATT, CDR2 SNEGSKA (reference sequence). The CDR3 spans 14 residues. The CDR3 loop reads CSASSPGRANEQFF. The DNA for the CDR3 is TGCAGTGCTAGTAGTCCGGGCAGGGCCAATGAGCAGTTCTTC.